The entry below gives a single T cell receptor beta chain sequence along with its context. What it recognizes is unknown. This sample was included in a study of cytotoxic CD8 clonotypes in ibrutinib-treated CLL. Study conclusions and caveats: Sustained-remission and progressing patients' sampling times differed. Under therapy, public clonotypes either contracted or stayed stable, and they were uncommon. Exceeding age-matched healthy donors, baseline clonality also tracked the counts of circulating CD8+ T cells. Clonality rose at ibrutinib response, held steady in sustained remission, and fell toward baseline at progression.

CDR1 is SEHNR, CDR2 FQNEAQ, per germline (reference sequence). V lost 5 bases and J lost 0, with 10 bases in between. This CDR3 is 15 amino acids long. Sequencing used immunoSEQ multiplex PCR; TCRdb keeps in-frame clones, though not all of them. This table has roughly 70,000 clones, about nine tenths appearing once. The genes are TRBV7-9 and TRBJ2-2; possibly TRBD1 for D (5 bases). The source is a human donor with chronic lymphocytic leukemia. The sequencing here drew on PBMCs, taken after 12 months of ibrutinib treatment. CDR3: CASSLLGANTGELFF. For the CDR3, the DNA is TGTGCCAGCAGCCTGCTAGGGGCGAACACCGGGGAGCTGTTTTTT.